These 24 T cell receptor beta chains were sequenced from one sample in a study of T cell repertoires in cytomegalovirus infection. TCRdb re-derived calls from the reads in MiXCR, one entry per CDR3 protein. This sample has fewer than 250,000 distinct CDR3 sequences, with approximately 24% found just once. Sequencing used CD8+ T cells from PBMCs. The source is a human donor in good health (CMV status not recorded). Some clones in this sample may be carry-over from other donors' samples.

This chain joins TRBV2 and TRBJ2-3, with 7 bases lining up with TRBD1. Germline assignment: CDR1 SNHLY and CDR2 FYNNEI. The CDR3 has 16 residues. V was clipped by 6 bases and J by 4 bases; unmatched bases: 13. CDR3 DNA: TGTGCCAGCAGACCCGGGCAGGGGGAGTACCCAGATACGCAGTATTTT. Protein sequence: CASRPGQGEYPDTQYF. Drawing the rest from reference TRBV2 and TRBJ2-3, the complete variable domain is EPEVTQTPSHQVTQMGQEVILRCVPISNHLYFYWYRQILGQKVEFLVSFYNNEISEKSEIFDDQFSVERPDGSNFTLKIRSTKLEDSAMYFCASRPGQGEYPDTQYFGPGTRLTVL.

The chain carries TRBV5-1 and TRBJ2-3, with D perhaps TRBD2 (5 bases). The CDR3 consists of 16 residues. Trimming removed 0 bases at V and 4 bases at J, with 15 bases between. Looked up from germline, CDR1 is SGHRS and CDR2 is YFSETQ. CDR3 residues: CASSLAFPGNPDTQYF. CDR3 nucleotides: TGCGCCAGCAGCTTGGCCTTTCCCGGGAACCCAGATACGCAGTATTTT.

J is TRBJ2-3 and V is TRBV20-1, with 8 bases aligning to TRBD2. Germline CDR1 DFQATT, CDR2 SNEGSKA (reference sequence). The J segment lost 2 bases and the V segment lost 2 bases, leaving 6 bases of the junction unmatched. There are 15 residues in the CDR3. The CDR3 bases are TGCAGTGCTAGAACCGGGACTAGGGACACAGATACGCAGTATTTT. This sequence encodes CSARTGTRDTDTQYF.

Ten or more counts support this clonotype. The chain joins TRBV6-1 to TRBJ1-1; D remains ambiguous. The V and J ends lost 7 bases and 5 bases respectively, with 5 bases between them. The CDR3 spans 10 residues. The germline V gene has CDR1 MNHNS and CDR2 SASEGT. CDR3 sequence reads: CASTGTEAFF. CDR3 bases: TGTGCCAGCACTGGGACTGAAGCTTTCTTT.

This clonotype was detected many times. The genes are TRBV3-1 and TRBJ2-1; no clear D gene. This CDR3 is 15 amino acids long. Trimming shortened V by 0 bases and J by 5 bases, and 11 bases separated the two germline ends. In germline, CDR1 is LGHDT, CDR2 YNNKEL (reference sequence). Written as DNA, the CDR3 is TGTGCCAGCAGCCAAGATCTGGGCAGTAACAATGAGCAGTTCTTC. As protein: CASSQDLGSNNEQFF.

V and J are TRBV28 and TRBJ1-6; tentative D call: TRBD1 (6 bases). V was pared by 2 bases and J by 10 bases, with 12 bases between. The germline CDR1 and CDR2 sequences are MDHEN and SYDVKM. The CDR3 is 14 amino acids. In DNA form, the CDR3 reads TGTGCCAGCAGTTTAATACAGGGAGGGTCACCCCTCCACTTT. It translates to CASSLIQGGSPLHF.

This clonotype was counted ten times or more. The chain joins TRBV12-3 or TRBV12-4 to TRBJ2-7; D call uncertain. This CDR3 comprises 12 residues. Trimming cost V 1 base and J 3 bases, with 4 bases left between them. The CDR3, as DNA: TGTGCCAGCAGTTTAGTCGTCTACGAGCAGTACTTC. This gives the protein CASSLVVYEQYF.

Points on this clonotype: This is likely a read error, given that the CDR3 carries no conserved phenylalanine or tryptophan at its end. The J gene is TRBJ2-2, the V gene TRBV7-2; D gene ambiguous. The CDR3 length is 14 residues. Trimming left V 5 bases short and J 9 bases short, with 16 bases between. In germline, CDR1 is SGHTA, CDR2 FQGNSA. This CDR3 is CASSPAGPPRELFS. The CDR3 bases are TGTGCCAGCAGCCCGGCCGGGCCCCCCCGGGAGCTGTTTTCT.

This clonotype has more than one count but fewer than ten. V and J are TRBV12-3 or TRBV12-4 and TRBJ2-1, with 14 nucleotides matching TRBD2. V trimming: 6 bases; J trimming: 0 bases; junction bases outside the gene matches: 4. This CDR3 spans 17 amino acids. CDR3 region: CASRDGLAGGSYNEQFF. The CDR3 DNA follows: TGTGCCAGCAGGGACGGACTAGCGGGGGGCTCCTACAATGAGCAGTTCTTC.

Many counts were recorded for this clonotype. J is TRBJ1-1 and V is TRBV7-6, with D uncertain. Germline CDR1 and CDR2: SGHVS and FNYEAQ. The length of the CDR3 is 15 residues. Trimming removed 5 bases from V and 0 bases from J, with 13 bases in between. CDR3 sequence reads: CASSLAPTLNTEAFF. The DNA of the CDR3 is TGTGCCAGCAGCCTTGCGCCAACTCTGAACACTGAAGCTTTCTTT.

This clonotype has a count of ten or more. CDR3 region: CAIRNEKLFF. For the CDR3, the DNA is TGTGCCATACGTAATGAAAAACTGTTTTTT. The chain is built from TRBV7-9 and TRBJ1-4; D is unresolved. This CDR3 has 10 amino acids. V lost 10 bases, J lost 4 bases, and 4 bases lay in between. CDR1 is SEHNR, CDR2 FQNEAQ, per germline (reference sequence).

The chain has TRBV5-1 and TRBJ2-7, with 10 bases identical to TRBD1. J gave up 2 bases and V 2 bases, and 7 bases lay outside the gene matches. The V gene's germline CDR1 is SGHRS and CDR2 YFSETQ. This CDR3 comprises 16 residues. CDR3 protein: CASSFPRDRGTYEQYF. The CDR3 DNA reads TGCGCCAGCAGCTTCCCGCGGGACAGGGGTACCTACGAGCAGTACTTC.

This clonotype occurred many times. This chain links TRBV13 with TRBJ2-1; tentatively, D is TRBD2 (6 bases). Germline V lookup: CDR1 PRHDT, CDR2 FYEKMQ (reference sequence). The CDR3 contains 15 residues. V gave up 3 bases and J gave up 1 base, with 10 bases separating them. The CDR3 region has the DNA TGTGCCAGCAGCTTCTTAAGCGGGTCCTACAATGAGCAGTTCTTC. As protein: CASSFLSGSYNEQFF. Together with reference TRBV13 and TRBJ2-1, the CDR3 gives the full variable domain: AAGVIQSPRHLIKEKRETATLKCYPIPRHDTVYWYQQGPGQDPQFLISFYEKMQSDKGSIPDRFSAQQFSDYHSELNMSSLELGDSALYFCASSFLSGSYNEQFFGPGTRLTVL.

The chain is built from TRBV10-3 and TRBJ2-3; tentative D call: TRBD2 (5 bases). V lost 5 bases and J 4 bases, leaving 16 bases between the germline ends. Germline V gene sequence: CDR1 ENHRY, CDR2 SYGVKD. The CDR3 covers 15 residues. For the CDR3, the DNA is TGTGCCATCAGTTCTGCGGGCGGCCCCGCAGATACGCAGTATTTT. Protein sequence: CAISSAGGPADTQYF.

This clonotype was observed a few times. The chain uses TRBV6-1 and TRBJ1-1; TRBD1 might be the D (5 bases). CDR3 length: 13 residues. CDR1 and CDR2 (germline): MNHNS, SASEGT. Trimming stripped 9 bases from V and 0 bases from J, with 11 bases between. The CDR3: CASDTGMNTEAFF. The CDR3 nucleotides read TGTGCCAGTGACACAGGAATGAACACTGAAGCTTTCTTT.

This chain links TRBV7-9 with TRBJ2-2; 9 bases are shared with TRBD1. The CDR3 has 20 amino acids. With V trimmed by 1 base and J by 0 bases, 12 bases remained unmatched. Germline values: CDR1 SEHNR, CDR2 FQNEAQ (reference sequence). As DNA, the CDR3 is TGTGCCAGCAGCTTAGGATTCGGAACAGGGGGCGCATCGAACACCGGGGAGCTGTTTTTT. It is translated as CASSLGFGTGGASNTGELFF.

This clonotype was detected only a few times. V gene TRBV4-1 combines with J gene TRBJ2-3; unclear D gene. Trimming left V 9 bases short and J 0 bases short, with 10 bases between. Germline CDR1 MGHRA, CDR2 YSYEKL. The CDR3 length is 13 residues. The CDR3 region is CASGTPSTDTQYF. CDR3 DNA sequence: TGCGCCAGTGGTACTCCTAGCACAGATACGCAGTATTTT.

This clonotype was detected a few times. The chain carries TRBV27 and TRBJ2-5; tentative D call: TRBD1 (6 bases). This CDR3 has 15 amino acids. V was trimmed by 3 bases and J by 7 bases, leaving 18 bases between them. CDR1 and CDR2 (germline): MNHEY, SMNVEV (reference sequence). For the CDR3, the DNA is TGTGCCAGCAGTTTTGAACAGGGTGGGGTTGGGACCCAGTACTTC. Translation gives CASSFEQGGVGTQYF.

The genes are TRBV9 and TRBJ1-1; D call uncertain. V was pared by 2 bases and J by 0 bases, with 8 bases between. The CDR3 runs 14 residues. Per germline, CDR1 SGDLS and CDR2 YYNGEE. CDR3 DNA: TGTGCCAGCAGCGTGGGCAGCATGAACACTGAAGCTTTCTTT. It specifies CASSVGSMNTEAFF.

V and J are TRBV20-1 and TRBJ2-1, with D perhaps matching TRBD1 (7 bases). V dropped 4 bases and J dropped 3 bases, with 19 bases sitting between them. CDR1 and CDR2 (germline): DFQATT, SNEGSKA (reference sequence). The CDR3 totals 16 residues. CDR3 region: CSANSWAGQSYNEQFF. Here the CDR3 DNA reads TGCAGTGCTAACTCGTGGGCGGGACAGAGCTACAATGAGCAGTTCTTC.

The V call is TRBV30, the J call TRBJ2-3, with 8 bases identical to TRBD1. Per germline, CDR1 GTSNPN and CDR2 SVGIG (reference sequence). Trimming removed 0 bases from V and 2 bases from J; junction bases left unmatched: 10. This CDR3 has 17 amino acids. CDR3 DNA sequence: TGTGCCTGGAGTGTGTGGACAGGGACCAAGCACACAGATACGCAGTATTTT. It yields the protein CAWSVWTGTKHTDTQYF.

The chain carries TRBV6-5 and TRBJ2-5; D may be TRBD1 (6 bases). V lost 7 bases, J lost 3 bases, and 12 bases lay in between. The CDR3 is 13 residues long. Germline CDR1 reads MNHEY; CDR2 reads SVGAGI. For the CDR3, the DNA is TGTGCCAGCACTACATCAGGGGAAGAGACCCAGTACTTC. It codes for CASTTSGEETQYF.

This clonotype was observed a few times. This chain connects TRBV20-1 to TRBJ2-4; maybe TRBD2 (6 bases). Germline V gives CDR1 DFQATT, CDR2 SNEGSKA (reference sequence). V shed 1 base and J shed 0 bases, with 10 bases lying between them. This CDR3 has 15 residues. This CDR3 reads CSARAGELAKNIQYF. The CDR3 DNA reads as TGCAGTGCTAGAGCGGGGGAACTAGCCAAAAACATTCAGTACTTC.

The V and J genes are TRBV5-1 and TRBJ2-1; TRBD2 matches at 13 bases. J was trimmed by 3 bases and V by 3 bases; bases with no gene match: 3. In germline, CDR1 is SGHRS, CDR2 YFSETQ. The CDR3 has 16 amino acids. CDR3 in DNA: TGCGCCAGCAGCTGGGGACTAGCGGGAAACTACAATGAGCAGTTCTTC. It codes for CASSWGLAGNYNEQFF. The full variable domain, its missing parts supplied by reference TRBV5-1 and TRBJ2-1, is KAGVTQTPRYLIKTRGQQVTLSCSPISGHRSVSWYQQTPGQGLQFLFEYFSETQRNKGNFPGRFSGRQFSNSRSEMNVSTLELGDSALYLCASSWGLAGNYNEQFFGPGTRLTVL.